This is a list of T cell receptor beta chains from one sample in a study of blood T cells in healthy people across ages. TCRdb redid the calling of the 5' RACE reads with MiXCR, one entry per CDR3 protein. The sample has about 1.4 million distinct CDR3 sequences, approximately 60% seen once. Sequencing was done on a sample of blood. All receptors derive from a man between 18 and 29 years old in good health. Both conserved end residues are trimmed from each CDR3. Size is omitted from some rows. Given values are once, few, many or a class for expanded clones.

abundance,v_gene,j_gene,CDR3aa
-,TRBV20-1,TRBJ1-5,SAEPGQGIQPQH
few,TRBV29-1,TRBJ1-4,SVTGGSATNEKLF
-,TRBV6-5,TRBJ2-3,ASTAGVGDTQY
-,TRBV14,-,ASSPLPGLAGSYEQY
-,TRBV20-1,TRBJ1-5,SASRPFLTGDDQPQH
-,TRBV7-9,-,ASSGGRYRSYEQY
-,TRBV6-1,-,ASSDPLTEHEQY
-,TRBV11-2,TRBJ2-6,ASSLGWVPNVLT
-,TRBV13,TRBJ2-6,ASSLRQARYSGANVLT
few,TRBV7-6,TRBJ2-7,ASSLHPDGSYEQY
-,TRBV7-9,TRBJ2-5,ASNGQGLETQY
-,TRBV12-3/TRBV12-4,TRBJ2-1,ASSLALMPAGEF
few,TRBV6-2/TRBV6-3,TRBJ2-1,ASSSRGGGNEQF
-,TRBV20-1,TRBJ2-1,SAPPDRDYNEQF
few,TRBV27,TRBJ2-7,ASSFNSDSYEQY
-,TRBV3-1,TRBJ2-3,ASSAGVWADTQY
few,TRBV20-1,TRBJ2-7,SARSGALRYEQY
-,TRBV4-1,TRBJ1-2,ASSQDEAKGAVLIGYT
-,TRBV15,-,ATSPTIQGSYEQY
few,TRBV20-1,TRBJ2-6,SAALAGGVSGANVLT